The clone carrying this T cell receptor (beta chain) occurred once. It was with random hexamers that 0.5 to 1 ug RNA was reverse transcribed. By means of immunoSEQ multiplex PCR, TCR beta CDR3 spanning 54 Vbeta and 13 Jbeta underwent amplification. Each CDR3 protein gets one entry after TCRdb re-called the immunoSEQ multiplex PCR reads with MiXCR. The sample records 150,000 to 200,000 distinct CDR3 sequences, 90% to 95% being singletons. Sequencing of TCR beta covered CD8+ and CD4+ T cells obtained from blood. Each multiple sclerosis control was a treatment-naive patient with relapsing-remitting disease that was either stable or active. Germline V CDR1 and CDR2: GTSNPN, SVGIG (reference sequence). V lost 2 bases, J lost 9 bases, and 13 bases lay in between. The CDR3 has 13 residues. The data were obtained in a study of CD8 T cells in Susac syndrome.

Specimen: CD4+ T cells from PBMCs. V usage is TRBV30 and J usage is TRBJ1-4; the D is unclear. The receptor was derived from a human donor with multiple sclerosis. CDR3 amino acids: CAWSTEGGKKLFF. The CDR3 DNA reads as TGTGCCTGGAGTACGGAGGGCGGCAAAAAACTGTTTTTT.